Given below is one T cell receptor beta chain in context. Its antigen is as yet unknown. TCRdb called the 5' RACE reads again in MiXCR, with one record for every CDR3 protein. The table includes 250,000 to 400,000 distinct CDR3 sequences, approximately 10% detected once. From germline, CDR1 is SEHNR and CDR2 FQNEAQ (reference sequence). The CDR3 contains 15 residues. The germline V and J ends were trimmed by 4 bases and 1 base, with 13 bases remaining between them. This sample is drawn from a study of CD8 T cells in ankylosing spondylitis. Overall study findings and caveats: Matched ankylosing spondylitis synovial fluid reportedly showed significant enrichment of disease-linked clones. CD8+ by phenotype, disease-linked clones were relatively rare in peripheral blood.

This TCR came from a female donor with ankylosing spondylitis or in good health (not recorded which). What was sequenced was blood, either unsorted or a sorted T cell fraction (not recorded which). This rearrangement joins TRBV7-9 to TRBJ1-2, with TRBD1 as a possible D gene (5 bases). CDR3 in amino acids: CASSSRDSLNYGYTF. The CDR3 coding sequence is TGTGCCAGCAGCTCCCGGGACTCGCTTAACTATGGCTACACCTTC. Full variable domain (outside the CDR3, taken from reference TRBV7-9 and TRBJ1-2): DTGVSQNPRHKITKRGQNVTFRCDPISEHNRLYWYRQTLGQGPEFLTYFQNEAQLEKSRLLSDRFSAERPKGSFSTLEIQRTEQGDSAMYLCASSSRDSLNYGYTFGSGTRLTVV.